This TCR beta chain emerged from a study of cytomegalovirus exposure and HLA in healthy donors. As regards this clone: Its antigen remains unidentified.

CDR1 MNHEY and CDR2 SVGAGI come from the germline V gene. The V and J ends lost 4 bases and 8 bases respectively, with 17 bases between them. The CDR3 consists of 14 residues. Study-level points and caveats: Across HLA loci, a later analysis found differing TCR association rates, with DRB1 most and HLA-C fewest.

The PCR had 60 Vbeta and 13 Jbeta primers. The method was immunoSEQ multiplex PCR; TCRdb's version includes in-frame clones alone and lacks a portion of them. The data show under 65,000 clones, with roughly four fifths seen just once and around 2.8% held by the top ten. The chain is built from TRBV6-5 and TRBJ1-2; D gene uncertain. The sequence derives from a man in his fifties or sixties in good health and CMV-seronegative. Specimen: PBMCs. CDR3 in DNA: TGTGCCAGCAGTTGGACTTCAGGTATTGGCGGCTACACCTTC. It yields the protein CASSWTSGIGGYTF.